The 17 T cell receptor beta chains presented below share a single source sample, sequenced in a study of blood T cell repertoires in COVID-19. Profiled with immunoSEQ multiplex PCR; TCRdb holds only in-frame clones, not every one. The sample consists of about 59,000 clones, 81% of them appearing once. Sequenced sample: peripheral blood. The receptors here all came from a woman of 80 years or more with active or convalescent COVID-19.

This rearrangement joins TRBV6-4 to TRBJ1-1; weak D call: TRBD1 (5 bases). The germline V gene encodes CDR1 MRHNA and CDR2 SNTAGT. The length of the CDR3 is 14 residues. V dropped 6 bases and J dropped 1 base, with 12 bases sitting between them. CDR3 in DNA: TGTGCCAGCAGGACAGTTTTCACGAACACTGAAGCTTTCTTT. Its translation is CASRTVFTNTEAFF.

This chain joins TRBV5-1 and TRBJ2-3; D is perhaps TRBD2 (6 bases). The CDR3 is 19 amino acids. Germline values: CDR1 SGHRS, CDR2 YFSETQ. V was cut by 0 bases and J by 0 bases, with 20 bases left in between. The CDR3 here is CASSLGFGGGYSSTDTQYF. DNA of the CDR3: TGCGCCAGCAGCTTGGGTTTCGGTGGGGGGTACTCTAGCACAGATACGCAGTATTTT. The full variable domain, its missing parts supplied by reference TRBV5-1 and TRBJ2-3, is KAGVTQTPRYLIKTRGQQVTLSCSPISGHRSVSWYQQTPGQGLQFLFEYFSETQRNKGNFPGRFSGRQFSNSRSEMNVSTLELGDSALYLCASSLGFGGGYSSTDTQYFGPGTRLTVL.

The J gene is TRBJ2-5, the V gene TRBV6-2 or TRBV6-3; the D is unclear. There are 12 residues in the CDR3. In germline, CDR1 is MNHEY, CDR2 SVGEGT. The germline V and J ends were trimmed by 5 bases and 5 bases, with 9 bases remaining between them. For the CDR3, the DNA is TGTGCCAGCAGTACTATCGGCGAGACCCAGTACTTC. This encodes CASSTIGETQYF.

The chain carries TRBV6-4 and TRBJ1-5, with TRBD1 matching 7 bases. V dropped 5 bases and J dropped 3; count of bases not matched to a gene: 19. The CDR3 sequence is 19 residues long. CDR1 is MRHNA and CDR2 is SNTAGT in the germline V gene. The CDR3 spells CASSRNEGGGDGFNQPQHF. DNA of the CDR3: TGTGCCAGCAGTAGAAACGAAGGAGGGGGCGATGGGTTCAATCAGCCCCAGCATTTT.

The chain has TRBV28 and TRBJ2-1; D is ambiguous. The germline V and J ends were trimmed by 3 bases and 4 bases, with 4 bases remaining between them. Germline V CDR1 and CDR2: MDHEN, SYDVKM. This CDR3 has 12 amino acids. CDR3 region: CASSFQYNEQFF. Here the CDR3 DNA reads TGTGCCAGCAGTTTTCAATACAATGAGCAGTTCTTC.

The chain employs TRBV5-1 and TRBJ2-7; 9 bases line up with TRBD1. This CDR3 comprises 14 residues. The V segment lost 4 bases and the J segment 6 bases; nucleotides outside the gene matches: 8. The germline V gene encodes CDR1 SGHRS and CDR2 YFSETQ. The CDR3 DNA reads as TGCGCCAGCAGCCCCCGGGACAGGGTGGTCGAGCAGTACTTC. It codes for CASSPRDRVVEQYF.

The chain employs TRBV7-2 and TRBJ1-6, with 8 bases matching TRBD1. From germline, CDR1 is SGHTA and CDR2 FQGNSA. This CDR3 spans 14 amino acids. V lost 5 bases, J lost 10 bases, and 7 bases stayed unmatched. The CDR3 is CASSPQRTGSPLHF. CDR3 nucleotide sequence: TGTGCCAGCAGCCCCCAACGGACAGGGTCACCCCTCCACTTT.

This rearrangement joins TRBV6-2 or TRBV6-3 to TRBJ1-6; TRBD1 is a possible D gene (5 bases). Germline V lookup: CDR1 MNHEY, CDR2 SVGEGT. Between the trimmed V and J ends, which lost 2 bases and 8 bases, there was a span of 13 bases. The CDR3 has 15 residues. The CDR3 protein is CASSYPGQGYSPLHF. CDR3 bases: TGTGCCAGCAGTTACCCCGGCCAGGGTTATTCACCCCTCCACTTT.

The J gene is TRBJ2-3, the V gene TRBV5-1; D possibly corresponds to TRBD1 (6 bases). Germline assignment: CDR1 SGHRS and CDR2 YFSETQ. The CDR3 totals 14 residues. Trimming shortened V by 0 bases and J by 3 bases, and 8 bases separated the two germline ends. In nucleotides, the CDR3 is TGCGCCAGCAGCTTGGTACAGGGAACAGATACGCAGTATTTT. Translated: CASSLVQGTDTQYF.

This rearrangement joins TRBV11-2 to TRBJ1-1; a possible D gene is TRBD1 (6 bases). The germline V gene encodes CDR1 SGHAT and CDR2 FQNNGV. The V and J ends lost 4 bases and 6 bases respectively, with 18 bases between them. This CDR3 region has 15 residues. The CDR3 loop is CASSSIRGRNPEAFF. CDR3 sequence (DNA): TGTGCCAGCAGCTCCATCAGGGGTAGGAATCCTGAAGCTTTCTTT.

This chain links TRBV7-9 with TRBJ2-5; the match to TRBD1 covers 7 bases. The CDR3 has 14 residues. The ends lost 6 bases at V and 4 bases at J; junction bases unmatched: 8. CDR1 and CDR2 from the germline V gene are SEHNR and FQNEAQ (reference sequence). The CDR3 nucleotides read TGTGCCAGCAGTCCCGGGACAGTCCCAGAGACCCAGTACTTC. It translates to CASSPGTVPETQYF.

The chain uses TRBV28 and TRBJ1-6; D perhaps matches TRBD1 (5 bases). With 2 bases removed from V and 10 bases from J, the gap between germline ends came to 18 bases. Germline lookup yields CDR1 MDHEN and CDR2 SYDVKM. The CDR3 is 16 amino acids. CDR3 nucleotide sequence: TGTGCCAGCAGTTTAGGTACTGCTCGGGGGAGCTCACCCCTCCACTTT. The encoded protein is CASSLGTARGSSPLHF. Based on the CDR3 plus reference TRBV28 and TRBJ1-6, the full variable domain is DVKVTQSSRYLVKRTGEKVFLECVQDMDHENMFWYRQDPGLGLRLIYFSYDVKMKEKGDIPEGYSVSREKKERFSLILESASTNQTSMYLCASSLGTARGSSPLHFGNGTRLTVT.

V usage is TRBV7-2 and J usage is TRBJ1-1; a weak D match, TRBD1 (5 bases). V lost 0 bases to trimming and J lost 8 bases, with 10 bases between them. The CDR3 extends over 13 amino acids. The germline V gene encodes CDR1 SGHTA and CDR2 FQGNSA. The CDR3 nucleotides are TGTGCCAGCAGCTTAGCCGGACAAAGAGAAGCTTTCTTT. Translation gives CASSLAGQREAFF.

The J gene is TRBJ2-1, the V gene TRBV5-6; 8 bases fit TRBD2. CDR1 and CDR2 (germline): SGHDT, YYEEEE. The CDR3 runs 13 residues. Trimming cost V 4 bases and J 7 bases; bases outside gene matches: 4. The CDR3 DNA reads TGTGCCAGCAGCCGACCGGGAGGGAATGAGCAGTTCTTC. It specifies CASSRPGGNEQFF. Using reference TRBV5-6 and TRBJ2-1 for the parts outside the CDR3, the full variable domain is DAGVTQSPTHLIKTRGQQVTLRCSPKSGHDTVSWYQQALGQGPQFIFQYYEEEERQRGNFPDRFSGHQFPNYSSELNVNALLLGDSALYLCASSRPGGNEQFFGPGTRLTVL.

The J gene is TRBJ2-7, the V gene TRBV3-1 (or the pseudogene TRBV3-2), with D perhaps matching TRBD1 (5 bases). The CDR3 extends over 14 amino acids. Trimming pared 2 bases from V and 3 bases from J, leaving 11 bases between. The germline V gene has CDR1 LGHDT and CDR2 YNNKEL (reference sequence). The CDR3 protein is CASSQTPGNYEQYF. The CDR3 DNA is TGTGCCAGCAGCCAAACTCCAGGGAACTACGAGCAGTACTTC.

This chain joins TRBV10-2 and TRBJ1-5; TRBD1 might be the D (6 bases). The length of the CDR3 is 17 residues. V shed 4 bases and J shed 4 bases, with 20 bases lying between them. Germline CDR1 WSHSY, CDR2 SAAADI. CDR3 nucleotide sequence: TGCGCCAGCAGTGCGCCCATGGACAGCGGGGCTAATCAGCCCCAGCATTTT. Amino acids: CASSAPMDSGANQPQHF.

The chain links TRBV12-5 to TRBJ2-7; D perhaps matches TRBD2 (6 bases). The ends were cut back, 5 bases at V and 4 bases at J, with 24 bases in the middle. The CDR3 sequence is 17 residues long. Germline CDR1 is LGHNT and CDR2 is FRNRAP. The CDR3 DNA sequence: TGTGCTAGTGGTCATCCTCTCACCGGGACTCCGGGGTACGAGCAGTACTTC. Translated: CASGHPLTGTPGYEQYF.